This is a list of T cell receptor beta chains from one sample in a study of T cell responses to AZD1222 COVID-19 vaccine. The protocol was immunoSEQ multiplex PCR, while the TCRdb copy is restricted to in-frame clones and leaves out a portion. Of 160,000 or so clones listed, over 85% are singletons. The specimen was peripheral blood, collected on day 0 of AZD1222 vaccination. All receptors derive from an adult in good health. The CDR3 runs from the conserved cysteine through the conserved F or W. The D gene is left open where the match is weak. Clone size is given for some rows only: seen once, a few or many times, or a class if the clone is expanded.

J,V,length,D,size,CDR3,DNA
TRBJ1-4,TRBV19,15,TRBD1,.,CASSMGRGQTEKLFF,TGTGCCAGTAGTATGGGTAGGGGACAGACTGAAAAACTGTTTTTT
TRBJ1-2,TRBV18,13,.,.,CASSPDTNYGYTF,TGTGCCAGCTCACCGGATACTAACTATGGCTACACCTTC
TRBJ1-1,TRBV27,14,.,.,CASSLLGGEIEAFF,TGTGCCAGCAGTTTACTGGGAGGGGAAATTGAAGCTTTCTTT
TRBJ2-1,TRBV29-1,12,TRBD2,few,CSVVGLGHEQFF,TGCAGCGTTGTGGGACTAGGCCATGAGCAGTTCTTC
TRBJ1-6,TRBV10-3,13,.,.,CAIRGDSNSPLHF,TGTGCCATCCGGGGGGACTCTAATTCACCCCTCCACTTT
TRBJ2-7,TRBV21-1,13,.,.,CASALRRAYEQYF,TGTGCCAGCGCTCTTAGAAGGGCCTACGAGCAGTACTTC
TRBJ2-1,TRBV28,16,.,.,CASSQVGSWGYNEQFF,TGTGCCAGCAGCCAGGTGGGTTCCTGGGGGTACAATGAGCAGTTCTTC
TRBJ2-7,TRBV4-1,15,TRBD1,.,CASSQGRDPRGTQYF,TGCGCCAGCAGCCAAGGACGGGACCCCAGGGGGACGCAGTACTTC
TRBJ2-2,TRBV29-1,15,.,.,CSVRSGQRVTGELFF,TGCAGCGTTAGGTCGGGACAACGTGTAACCGGGGAGCTGTTTTTT
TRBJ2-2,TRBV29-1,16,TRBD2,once,CSVEEELAGVAGELFF,TGCAGCGTTGAAGAAGAGCTAGCGGGAGTGGCCGGGGAGCTGTTTTTT
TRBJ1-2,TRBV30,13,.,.,CAWSPRYGWGYTF,TGTGCCTGGAGTCCACGGTATGGATGGGGCTACACCTTC
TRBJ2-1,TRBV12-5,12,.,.,CASGFGYNEQFF,TGTGCTAGTGGTTTCGGGTACAATGAGCAGTTCTTC
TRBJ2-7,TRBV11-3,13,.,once,CASSLSATYEQYF,TGTGCCAGCAGCTTATCCGCCACGTACGAGCAGTACTTC
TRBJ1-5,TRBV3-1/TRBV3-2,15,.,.,CASSQGAGLNQPQHF,TGTGCCAGCAGCCAGGGGGCAGGGCTGAATCAGCCCCAGCATTTT
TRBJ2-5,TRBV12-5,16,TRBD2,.,CASGFPASGYQETQYF,TGTGCTAGTGGTTTTCCGGCTAGCGGATATCAAGAGACCCAGTACTTC
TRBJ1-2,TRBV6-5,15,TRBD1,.,CASGIRAGGHYGYTF,TGTGCCAGCGGAATAAGGGCAGGGGGTCACTATGGCTACACCTTC
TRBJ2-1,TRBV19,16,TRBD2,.,CASSLRGSAGVNEQFF,TGTGCCAGTAGTCTCCGGGGGAGTGCGGGGGTGAATGAGCAGTTCTTC
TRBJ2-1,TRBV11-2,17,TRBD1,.,CASSLGDRGRKGNEQFF,TGTGCCAGCAGCCTAGGGGACAGGGGGCGGAAAGGGAATGAGCAGTTCTTC
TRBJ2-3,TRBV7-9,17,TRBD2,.,CASSVGTSGSGADTQYF,TGTGCCAGCAGCGTAGGGACTAGCGGGAGTGGTGCAGATACGCAGTATTTT
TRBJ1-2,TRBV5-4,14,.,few,CASSLGGGNYGYTF,TGTGCCAGCAGCTTGGGTGGGGGAAACTATGGCTACACCTTC